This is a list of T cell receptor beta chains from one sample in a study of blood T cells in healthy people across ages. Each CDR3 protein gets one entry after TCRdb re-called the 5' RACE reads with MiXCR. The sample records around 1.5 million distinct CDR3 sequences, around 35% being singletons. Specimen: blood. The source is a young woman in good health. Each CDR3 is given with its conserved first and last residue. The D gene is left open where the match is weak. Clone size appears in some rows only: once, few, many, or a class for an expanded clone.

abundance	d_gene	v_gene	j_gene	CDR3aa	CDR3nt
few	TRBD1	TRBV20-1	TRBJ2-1	CSARSSRQGAREQFF	TGCAGTGCTAGATCCAGCCGACAGGGGGCCAGGGAGCAGTTCTTC
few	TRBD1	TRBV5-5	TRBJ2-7	CASSPGGGQGSYEQYF	TGTGCCAGCAGCCCTGGAGGGGGACAGGGATCCTACGAGCAGTACTTC
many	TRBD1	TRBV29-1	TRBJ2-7	CSVEDVGDSEYEQYF	TGCAGCGTTGAAGATGTCGGGGACAGTGAGTACGAGCAGTACTTC
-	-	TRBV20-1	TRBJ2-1	CSARDGVQFF	TGCAGTGCTCGCGATGGGGTACAGTTCTTC
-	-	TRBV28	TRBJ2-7	CASSPEDYDSYEQYF	TGTGCCAGCAGTCCTGAGGACTACGACTCCTACGAGCAGTACTTC
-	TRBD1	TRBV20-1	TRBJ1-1	CSVQGAENTEAFF	TGCAGTGTGCAGGGGGCAGAGAACACTGAAGCTTTCTTT
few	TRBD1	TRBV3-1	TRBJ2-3	CASSNMDRGLADTQYF	TGTGCCAGCAGCAACATGGACAGGGGATTAGCAGATACGCAGTATTTT
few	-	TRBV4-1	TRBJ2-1	CASSQEGRGLHYNEQFF	TGCGCCAGCAGCCAAGAAGGGCGGGGGCTGCACTACAATGAGCAGTTCTTC
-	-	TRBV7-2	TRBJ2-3	CASSFSRGPDTQYF	TGTGCCAGCAGCTTCTCCAGGGGCCCAGATACGCAGTATTTT
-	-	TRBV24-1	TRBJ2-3	CATSDPGRGTDTQYF	TGTGCCACCAGTGACCCGGGACGCGGCACAGATACGCAGTATTTT
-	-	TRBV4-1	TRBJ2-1	CASSQDRAPGSNEQFF	TGCGCCAGCAGCCAAGATAGGGCCCCAGGTTCTAATGAGCAGTTCTTC
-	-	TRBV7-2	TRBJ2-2	CASSANQGWNTGELFF	TGTGCCAGCAGCGCGAATCAGGGTTGGAACACCGGGGAGCTGTTTTTT
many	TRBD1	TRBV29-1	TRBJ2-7	CSVQGQGMGEQYF	TGCAGCGTTCAGGGACAGGGGATGGGGGAGCAGTACTTC
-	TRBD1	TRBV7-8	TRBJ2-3	CASSLDKGAVWTDTQYF	TGTGCCAGCAGCTTAGATAAGGGGGCGGTTTGGACAGATACGCAGTATTTT
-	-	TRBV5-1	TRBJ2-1	CASSSPGESYNEQFF	TGCGCCAGCAGCTCCCCAGGGGAGAGCTACAATGAGCAGTTCTTC
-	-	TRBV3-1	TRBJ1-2	CASSQGAAPNGGYTF	TGTGCCAGCAGCCAAGGAGCCGCGCCCAACGGCGGCTACACCTTC
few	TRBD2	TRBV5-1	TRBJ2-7	CASSLALAGSSYEQYF	TGCGCCAGCAGCTTGGCGCTAGCGGGGTCCTCCTACGAGCAGTACTTC
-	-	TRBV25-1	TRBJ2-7	CATWGTYYEQYF	TGTGCCACCTGGGGCACCTACTACGAGCAGTACTTC
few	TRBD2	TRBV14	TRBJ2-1	CASSPRTSGVLGEQFF	TGTGCCAGCAGTCCGAGGACTAGCGGGGTGTTGGGTGAGCAGTTCTTC
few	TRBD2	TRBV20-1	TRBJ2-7	CSATSGGGYEQYF	TGCAGTGCCACTAGCGGGGGGGGCTACGAGCAGTACTTC
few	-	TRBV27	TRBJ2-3	CASSLVGTVTDTQYF	TGTGCCAGCAGTTTAGTCGGGACTGTCACAGATACGCAGTATTTT
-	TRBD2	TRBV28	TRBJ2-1	CASSASLLAGVNNEQFF	TGTGCCAGCAGTGCGAGCCTACTAGCGGGAGTCAACAATGAGCAGTTCTTC
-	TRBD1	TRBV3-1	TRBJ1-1	CASSHNKRQGNEAFF	TGTGCCAGCAGCCACAACAAACGACAGGGGAATGAAGCTTTCTTT
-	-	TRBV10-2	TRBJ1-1	CASRAGRNTEAFF	TGCGCCAGCAGGGCAGGGAGAAACACTGAAGCTTTCTTT
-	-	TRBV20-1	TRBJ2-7	CGATGEAYEQYF	TGCGGTGCTACCGGGGAAGCCTACGAGCAGTACTTC
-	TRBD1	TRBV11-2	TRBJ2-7	CASSNPGQGTNEQYF	TGTGCCAGCAGCAACCCGGGACAGGGGACCAACGAGCAGTACTTC
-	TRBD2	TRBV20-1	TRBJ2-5	CSARDQTSGRYEQYF	TGCAGTGCTAGAGATCAGACTAGCGGGAGGTATGAGCAGTACTTC
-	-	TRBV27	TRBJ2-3	CAGSTRQEATDTQYF	TGTGCCGGCAGTACACGACAGGAGGCCACAGATACGCAGTATTTT
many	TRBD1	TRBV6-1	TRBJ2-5	CASQNPGQGWETQYF	TGTGCCAGCCAAAATCCGGGACAGGGGTGGGAGACCCAGTACTTC
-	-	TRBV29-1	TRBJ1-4	CSVGSGLTNEKLFF	TGCAGCGTGGGTTCGGGGTTAACTAATGAAAAACTGTTTTTT
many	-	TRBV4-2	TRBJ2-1	CASSFPSGGRGDEQFF	TGTGCCAGCAGTTTCCCCAGTGGGGGCCGAGGGGATGAGCAGTTCTTC
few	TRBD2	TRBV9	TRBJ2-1	CASAKDGGDEQFF	TGTGCCAGCGCAAAGGACGGGGGGGATGAGCAGTTCTTC